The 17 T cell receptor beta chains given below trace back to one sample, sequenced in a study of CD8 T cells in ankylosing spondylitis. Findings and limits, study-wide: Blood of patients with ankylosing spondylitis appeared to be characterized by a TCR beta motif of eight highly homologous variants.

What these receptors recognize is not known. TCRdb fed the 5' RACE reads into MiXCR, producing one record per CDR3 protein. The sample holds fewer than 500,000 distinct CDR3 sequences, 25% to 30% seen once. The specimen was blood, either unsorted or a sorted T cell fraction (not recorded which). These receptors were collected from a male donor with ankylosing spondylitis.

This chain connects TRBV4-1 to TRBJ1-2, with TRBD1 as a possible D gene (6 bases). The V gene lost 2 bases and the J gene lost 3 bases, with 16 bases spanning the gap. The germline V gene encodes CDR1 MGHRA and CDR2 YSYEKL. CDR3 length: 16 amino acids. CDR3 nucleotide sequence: TGCGCCAGCAGCCAATCTACAGGGAGGGAGGACTATGGCTACACCTTC. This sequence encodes CASSQSTGREDYGYTF.

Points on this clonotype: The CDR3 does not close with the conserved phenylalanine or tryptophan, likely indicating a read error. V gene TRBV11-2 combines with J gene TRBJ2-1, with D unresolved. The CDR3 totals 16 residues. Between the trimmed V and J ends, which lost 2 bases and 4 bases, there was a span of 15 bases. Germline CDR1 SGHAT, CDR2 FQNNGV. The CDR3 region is CASSLTGNPTYNEQFL. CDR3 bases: TGTGCCAGCAGCTTAACTGGAAACCCAACTTACAATGAGCAGTTCCTC.

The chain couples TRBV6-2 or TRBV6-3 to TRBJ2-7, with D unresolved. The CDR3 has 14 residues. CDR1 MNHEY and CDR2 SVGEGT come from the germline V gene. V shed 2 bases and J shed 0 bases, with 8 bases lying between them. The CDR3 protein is CASSYGELSYEQYF. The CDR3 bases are TGTGCCAGCAGTTACGGCGAACTCTCCTACGAGCAGTACTTC.

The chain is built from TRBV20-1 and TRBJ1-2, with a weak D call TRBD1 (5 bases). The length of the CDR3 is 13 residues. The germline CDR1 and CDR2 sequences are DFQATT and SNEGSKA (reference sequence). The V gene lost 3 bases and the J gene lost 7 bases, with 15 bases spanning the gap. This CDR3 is CSASQEGLGGYTF. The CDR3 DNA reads TGCAGTGCTAGTCAAGAGGGGTTGGGTGGCTACACCTTC.

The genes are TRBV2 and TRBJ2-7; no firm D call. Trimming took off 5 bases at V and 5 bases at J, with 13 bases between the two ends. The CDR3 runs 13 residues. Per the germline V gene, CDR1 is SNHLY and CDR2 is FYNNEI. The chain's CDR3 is CASSFEQRDEQYV. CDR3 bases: TGTGCCAGCAGTTTCGAACAAAGGGACGAGCAGTACGTC.

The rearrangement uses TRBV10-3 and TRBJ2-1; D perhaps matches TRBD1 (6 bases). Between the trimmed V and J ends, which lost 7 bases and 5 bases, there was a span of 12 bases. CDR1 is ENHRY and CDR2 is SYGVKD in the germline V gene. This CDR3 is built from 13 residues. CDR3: CAINQDRNNEQFF. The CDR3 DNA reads TGTGCCATCAATCAGGACAGAAACAATGAGCAGTTCTTC.

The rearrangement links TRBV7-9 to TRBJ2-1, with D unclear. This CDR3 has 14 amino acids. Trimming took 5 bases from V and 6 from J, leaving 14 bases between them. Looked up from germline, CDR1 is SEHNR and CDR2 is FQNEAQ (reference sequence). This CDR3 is CASSPAVSVNEQFF. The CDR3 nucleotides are TGTGCCAGCAGCCCTGCTGTCTCCGTCAATGAGCAGTTCTTC.

The DNA for the CDR3 is TGTGCCAGCAGCTTCGACAGTCGATCGCGGGGCTCCTACAATGAGCAGTTCTTC. Encoded protein: CASSFDSRSRGSYNEQFF. V is TRBV11-2 and J is TRBJ2-1; perhaps TRBD2 as D (6 bases). The CDR3 length is 18 residues. Trimming cost V 3 bases and J 0 bases, with 18 bases left between them. CDR1 is SGHAT, CDR2 FQNNGV, per germline.

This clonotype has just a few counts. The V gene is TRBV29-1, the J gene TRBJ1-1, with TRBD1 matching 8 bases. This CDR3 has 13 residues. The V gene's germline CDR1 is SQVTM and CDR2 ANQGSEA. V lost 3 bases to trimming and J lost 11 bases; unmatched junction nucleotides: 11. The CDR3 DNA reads TGCAGCGTTGACCCCCTTCAGGGGGCGGGGGCTTTCTTT. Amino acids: CSVDPLQGAGAFF.

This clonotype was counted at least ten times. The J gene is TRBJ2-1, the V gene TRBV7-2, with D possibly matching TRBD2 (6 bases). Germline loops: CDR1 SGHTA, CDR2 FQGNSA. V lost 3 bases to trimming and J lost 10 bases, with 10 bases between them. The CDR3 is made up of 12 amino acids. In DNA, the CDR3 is TGTGCCAGCAGCTTGTTTGCGGGAGAGCAGTTCTTC. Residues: CASSLFAGEQFF.

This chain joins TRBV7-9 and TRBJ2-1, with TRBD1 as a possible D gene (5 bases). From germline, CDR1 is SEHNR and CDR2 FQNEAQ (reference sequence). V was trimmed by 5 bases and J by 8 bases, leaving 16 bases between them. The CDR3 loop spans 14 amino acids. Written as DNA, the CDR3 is TGTGCCAGCAGCCCTCCGGCAGGGTCCTATGAGCAGTTCTTC. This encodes CASSPPAGSYEQFF.

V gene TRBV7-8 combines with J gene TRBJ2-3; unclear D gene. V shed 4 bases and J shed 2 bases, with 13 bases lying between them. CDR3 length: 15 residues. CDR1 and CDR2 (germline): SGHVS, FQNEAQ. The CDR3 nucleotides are TGTGCCAGCAGCTCACAGAGTAGCACCACAGATACGCAGTATTTT. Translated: CASSSQSSTTDTQYF.

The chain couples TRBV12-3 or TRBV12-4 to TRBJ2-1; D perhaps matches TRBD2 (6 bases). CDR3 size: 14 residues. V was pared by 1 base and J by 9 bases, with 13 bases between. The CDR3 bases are TGTGCCAGCAGTTTAGGGGCGGGACCTGCTGAGCAGTTCTTC. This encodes CASSLGAGPAEQFF.

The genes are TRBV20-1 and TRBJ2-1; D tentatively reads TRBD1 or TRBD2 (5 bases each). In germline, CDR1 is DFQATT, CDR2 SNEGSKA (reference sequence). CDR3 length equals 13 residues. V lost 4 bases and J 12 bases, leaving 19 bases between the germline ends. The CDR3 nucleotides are TGCAGTGCTACCCCGCCGGGACCCCGCGGGCAGTTCTTC. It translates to CSATPPGPRGQFF.

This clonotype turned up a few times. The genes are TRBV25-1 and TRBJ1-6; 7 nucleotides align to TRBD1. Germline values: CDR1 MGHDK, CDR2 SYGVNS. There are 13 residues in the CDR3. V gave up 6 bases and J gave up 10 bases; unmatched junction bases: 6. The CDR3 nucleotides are TGTGCCAGCAGAGACAGGGACCGCTCACCCCTCCACTTT. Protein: CASRDRDRSPLHF.

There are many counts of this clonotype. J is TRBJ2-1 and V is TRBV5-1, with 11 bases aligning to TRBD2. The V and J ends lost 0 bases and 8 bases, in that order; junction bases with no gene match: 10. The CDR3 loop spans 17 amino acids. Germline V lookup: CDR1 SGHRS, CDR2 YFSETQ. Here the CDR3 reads CASSLENRLAGIDEQFF. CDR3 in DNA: TGCGCCAGCAGCTTGGAAAACCGACTAGCGGGAATCGATGAGCAGTTCTTC. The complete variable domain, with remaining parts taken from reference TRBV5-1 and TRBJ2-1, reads KAGVTQTPRYLIKTRGQQVTLSCSPISGHRSVSWYQQTPGQGLQFLFEYFSETQRNKGNFPGRFSGRQFSNSRSEMNVSTLELGDSALYLCASSLENRLAGIDEQFFGPGTRLTVL.

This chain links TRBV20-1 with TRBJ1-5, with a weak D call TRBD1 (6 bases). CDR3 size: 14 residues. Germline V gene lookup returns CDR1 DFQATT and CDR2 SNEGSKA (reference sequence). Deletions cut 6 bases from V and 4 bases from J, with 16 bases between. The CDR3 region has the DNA TGCAGTGCCGAGAGGGGGGGGGAAAATCAGCCCCAGCATTTT. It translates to CSAERGGENQPQHF.